These T cell receptor beta chains were read from a single sample in a study of T cells in Graves' hyperthyroidism and ophthalmopathy. Via MiXCR, TCRdb re-called the multiplex PCR reads, giving one row per CDR3 protein. The sample lists some 600,000 distinct CDR3 sequences, around 14% occurring once. Sequenced sample: blood. The receptors shown here come from a woman under 40 with Graves' hyperthyroidism that later progressed to Graves' ophthalmopathy. CDR3s include the opening cysteine and the closing phenylalanine or tryptophan. Fields, in order: V gene, J gene, D gene, clone size, CDR3 DNA, CDR3 protein. The D gene is left open where the match is weak. Size is stated for part of the rows, as once, few or many counts, or as a class when the clone is expanded.

>TRBV28|TRBJ2-1|TRBD2|many
TGTGCCAGCAGTCCAACTAGCGGGAGGACCGATGAGCAGTTCTTC
CASSPTSGRTDEQFF
>TRBV14|TRBJ2-5|-|many
TGTGCCAGCAGCCCGGCCCTGGGGTTGGTGGAGACCCAGTACTTC
CASSPALGLVETQYF
>TRBV6-1|TRBJ1-1|-|many
TGTGCCAGCAGTGCCCACATGAACACTGAAGCTTTCTTT
CASSAHMNTEAFF
>TRBV11-2|TRBJ2-2|-|many
TGTGCCAGCAGCTTGGCGGTGAACACCGGGGAGCTGTTTTTT
CASSLAVNTGELFF
>TRBV6-5|TRBJ1-1|TRBD1|-
TGTGCCAGCAGTTCAGACCCGGGACAGATCGCTGAAGCTTTCTTT
CASSSDPGQIAEAFF
>TRBV11-2|TRBJ2-7|TRBD2|many
TGTGCCAGCAGCTCCTTAGAGACTAGCGGAGGGGTGGAGCAGTACTTC
CASSSLETSGGVEQYF
>TRBV20-1|TRBJ1-5|-|many
TGCAGTGCTAGAGTCGGCGACGATCAGCCCCAGCATTTT
CSARVGDDQPQHF
>TRBV6-2/TRBV6-3|TRBJ2-5|TRBD2|many
TGTGCCAGCAGCCCCCATGGGCGGGAGATCGAGACCCAGTACTTC
CASSPHGREIETQYF
>TRBV2|TRBJ2-1|TRBD2|-
TGTGCCAGCCCCCAGCGGGAGGGTCGCAATGAGCAGTTCTTC
CASPQREGRNEQFF
>TRBV11-2|TRBJ2-7|TRBD2|many
TGTGCCAGCAGCTTAAAGTCTAGCGGAACCTACGAGCAGTACTTC
CASSLKSSGTYEQYF
>TRBV7-9|TRBJ2-1|TRBD2|many
TGTGCCAGCAGCGCAACTAGCGGGAGTGGAAATGAGCAGTTCTTC
CASSATSGSGNEQFF
>TRBV24-1|TRBJ2-4|TRBD2|-
TGTGCCACCAGTGATCCCACTAGCGGGAGGGCCAAAAACATTCAGTACTTC
CATSDPTSGRAKNIQYF
>TRBV28|TRBJ2-1|-|many
TGTGCCAGCACGCGTCGGGCGAGCTCCTACAATGAGCAGTTCTTC
CASTRRASSYNEQFF
>TRBV4-1|TRBJ2-7|-|-
TGCGCCAGCAGCCAAGATCATGGAGGGGTGGAGCAGTACTTC
CASSQDHGGVEQYF
>TRBV7-2|TRBJ1-2|TRBD1|many
TGTGCCAGCAGCCCCGGACAGGGGATCGGTGGCTACACCTTC
CASSPGQGIGGYTF
>TRBV30|TRBJ1-4|-|many
TGTGCCTGGAACCATGAGGGGACGAGACTGTTTTTT
CAWNHEGTRLFF
>TRBV6-1|TRBJ1-1|-|many
TGTGCCAGCATAGGCCAACCGGGACAAATGAACACTGAAGCTTTCTTT
CASIGQPGQMNTEAFF
>TRBV27|TRBJ2-1|TRBD2|-
TGTGCCAGCAGACCCACTAGCGGGGGATTGAATGAGCAGTTCTTC
CASRPTSGGLNEQFF
>TRBV28|TRBJ2-1|-|many
TGTGCCAGCACCCCAGGAGGGAATGAGCAGTTCTTC
CASTPGGNEQFF
>TRBV25-1|TRBJ1-1|-|-
TGTGCCAGCAGTGAGGTATCTGAAGCTTTCTTT
CASSEVSEAFF
>TRBV7-6|TRBJ2-7|-|-
TGTGCCAGCAGCTTGGGCCGAGCCCCCTACGAGCAGTACTTC
CASSLGRAPYEQYF
>TRBV20-1|TRBJ2-6|-|few
TGCAGTGCTAGAGAGGGGGCCAACGTCCTGACTTTC
CSAREGANVLTF
>TRBV30|TRBJ1-5|-|many
TGTGCCTGGAGTGTAGGCGGGGGCCATCAGCCCCAGCATTTT
CAWSVGGGHQPQHF
>TRBV6-1|TRBJ1-2|-|many
TGTGCCAGCAGAACCCCCCAGACAGGACCGAACTATGGCTACACCTTC
CASRTPQTGPNYGYTF
>TRBV28|TRBJ1-5|-|-
TGTGCCAGCAGTCCAATGAGACGGCGGACCGGCAATCAGCCCCAGCATTTT
CASSPMRRRTGNQPQHF
>TRBV5-1|TRBJ2-1|TRBD2|many
TGCGCCAGCAGCGCCACAAACCGGGGAGGGTGGAGTGAGCAGTTCTTC
CASSATNRGGWSEQFF
>TRBV20-1|TRBJ1-2|-|-
TGCAGTGCTAGAGGAGAACCAGAGACTAACTATGGCTACACCTTC
CSARGEPETNYGYTF
>TRBV9|TRBJ1-2|-|many
TGTGCCAGCAGCGTTGGGTATCGCGGCTACACCTTC
CASSVGYRGYTF
>TRBV6-1|TRBJ2-5|-|few
TGTGCCAGCCTACCGGCGATTGGGATCCTCTCAAAAGAGACCCAGTACTTC
CASLPAIGILSKETQYF
>TRBV29-1|TRBJ2-7|-|many
TGCAGCGTTGAAGGCGGGGCCTTCTCAAACGAGCAGTACTTC
CSVEGGAFSNEQYF
>TRBV11-3|TRBJ2-1|-|-
TGTGCCAGAACGGGGACTCACAATGAGCAGTTCTTC
CARTGTHNEQFF
>TRBV7-9|TRBJ2-1|-|many
TGTGCCAGCAGCCCAACCGGGACAACGTCCTACAATGAGCAGTTCTTC
CASSPTGTTSYNEQFF
>TRBV11-1|TRBJ2-7|TRBD2|-
TGTGCCAGCAGCATCAGGACTGATTATTCTAGCGGAGTCTACGAGCAGTACTTC
CASSIRTDYSSGVYEQYF
>TRBV5-6|TRBJ1-5|-|few
TGTGCCAGCAGCATGAAACCAGATCAGCCCCAGCATTTT
CASSMKPDQPQHF
>TRBV12-3/TRBV12-4|TRBJ2-3|-|many
TGTGCCAGCAGGGGACAAAGGTACATTGATACGCAGTATTTT
CASRGQRYIDTQYF
>TRBV3-1|TRBJ2-3|-|-
TGTGCCAGCAGCCAAGATTTAACGAGCCCTGGCGCAGATACGCAGTATTTT
CASSQDLTSPGADTQYF
>TRBV18|TRBJ2-6|-|-
TGTGCCAGCTCACCAGTTGGTGCTGGGGCCAACGTCCTGACTTTC
CASSPVGAGANVLTF
>TRBV12-3/TRBV12-4|TRBJ2-7|TRBD2|-
TGTGCCAGCAGTCCACTAGCGCTCTTCAATGTGCAGTACTTC
CASSPLALFNVQYF
>TRBV7-9|TRBJ2-1|TRBD2|many
TGTGCCAGCAGCCCGACTAGCGAAGAGCAGTTCTTC
CASSPTSEEQFF
>TRBV7-9|TRBJ2-6|-|few
TGTGCCAGCAGCTTAGAGGCTGGGGCCAACGTCCTGACTTTC
CASSLEAGANVLTF
>TRBV12-3/TRBV12-4|TRBJ1-4|TRBD1|many
TGTGCCAGCAGTTCCTTGGACAGGGGGGGTGAAAAACTGTTTTTT
CASSSLDRGGEKLFF
>TRBV3-1|TRBJ1-4|-|many
TGTGCCAGCAGCCAAGATCACCAGGGTTGGAATGAAAAACTGTTTTTT
CASSQDHQGWNEKLFF
>TRBV20-1|TRBJ2-3|-|few
TGCAGTGCTAGCAGGGACACAGATACGCAGTATTTT
CSASRDTDTQYF
>TRBV20-1|TRBJ2-7|TRBD2|many
TGCAGTGCTAGAGGGGGCGCTAGCGGGAGTCACACCTACGAGCAGTACTTC
CSARGGASGSHTYEQYF
>TRBV5-1|TRBJ1-1|-|many
TGCGCCAGCAGCTTGGGGGGGGGAGCCGCTGAAGCTTTCTTT
CASSLGGGAAEAFF
>TRBV7-8|TRBJ2-7|-|many
TGTGCCAGCAGCTTAGATGGGTTCCAGGCCTACGAGCAGTACTTC
CASSLDGFQAYEQYF
>TRBV29-1|TRBJ1-2|TRBD1|many
TGCAGCGTAGGGGACAGGCAAGGCTACACCTTC
CSVGDRQGYTF
>TRBV27|TRBJ1-2|-|many
TGTGCCAGCCCGCTGCCCTATGGCTACACCTTC
CASPLPYGYTF
>TRBV10-3|TRBJ1-5|TRBD1|many
TGTGCCACCCGGGACAGGAGCAATCAGCCCCAGCATTTT
CATRDRSNQPQHF
>TRBV20-1|TRBJ2-7|TRBD1|many
TGCAGTGCTAGAGCCGGGACAGGGGTATACGAGCAGTACTTC
CSARAGTGVYEQYF
>TRBV6-5|TRBJ1-1|TRBD1|many
TGTGCCAGCAGTTACAGCTGGGACAGGAACACTGAAGCTTTCTTT
CASSYSWDRNTEAFF
>TRBV14|TRBJ1-1|TRBD1|many
TGTGCCAGCAGCCCTATACTCAGGGGGGACAACACTGAAGCTTTCTTT
CASSPILRGDNTEAFF
>TRBV12-3/TRBV12-4|TRBJ1-5|TRBD1|many
TGTGCCAGCAGTCATAGGGACAGGGGAACGACCCAGCATTTT
CASSHRDRGTTQHF
>TRBV20-1|TRBJ2-2|-|many
TGCAGTGCTAGAACGGCACTACAGAACACCGGGGAGCTGTTTTTT
CSARTALQNTGELFF
>TRBV28|TRBJ2-3|-|-
TGTGCCAGCATAGACTCCGGGACAAACACAGATACGCAGTATTTT
CASIDSGTNTDTQYF
>TRBV24-1|TRBJ1-2|-|many
TGTGCCACCAGTTCCCGACAGGATAATGGCTACACCTTC
CATSSRQDNGYTF
>TRBV6-2/TRBV6-3|TRBJ2-2|-|few
TGTGCCAGCAGTGCTCCAGAGACTTACACCTGGGAGCTGTTTTTT
CASSAPETYTWELFF
>TRBV27|TRBJ2-3|-|many
TGTGCCAGCAGTCCCTTCCTTAACGCAGATACGCAGTATTTT
CASSPFLNADTQYF
>TRBV10-3|TRBJ1-2|-|once
TGTGCCATCAGTGGCAGAGAGGGGCAGGCCGGCCACACCTTC
CAISGREGQAGHTF